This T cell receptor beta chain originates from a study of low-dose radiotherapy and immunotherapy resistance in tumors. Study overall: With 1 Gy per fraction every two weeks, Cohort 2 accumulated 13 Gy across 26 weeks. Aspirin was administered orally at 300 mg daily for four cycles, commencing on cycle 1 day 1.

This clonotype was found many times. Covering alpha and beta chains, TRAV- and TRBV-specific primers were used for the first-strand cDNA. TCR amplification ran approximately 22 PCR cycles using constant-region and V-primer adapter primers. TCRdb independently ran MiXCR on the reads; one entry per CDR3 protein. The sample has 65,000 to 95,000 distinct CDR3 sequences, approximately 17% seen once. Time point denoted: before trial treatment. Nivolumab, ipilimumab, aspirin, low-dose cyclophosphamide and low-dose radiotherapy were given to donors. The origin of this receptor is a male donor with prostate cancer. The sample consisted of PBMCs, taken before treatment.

The CDR3 DNA is TGCGCCAGCAGCTTGGATAGAAGCTCCTACGAGCAGTACTTC. Encoded protein: CASSLDRSSYEQYF. The chain couples TRBV5-1 to TRBJ2-7; D unclear. This CDR3 contains 14 residues. The ends were cut back, 0 bases at V and 0 bases at J, with 7 bases in the middle. Germline V gene data show CDR1 as SGHRS and CDR2 as YFSETQ.